Listed here are 26 T cell receptor beta chains from one sample, sequenced in a study of cytomegalovirus exposure and HLA in healthy donors. The PCR was carried out with 60 Vbeta primers and 13 Jbeta primers. TCRdb's copy holds only in-frame clones and misses some; the assay was immunoSEQ multiplex PCR. In the table there are 130,000 to 150,000 clones, 75% to 80% of which are singletons. What was sequenced was PBMCs. The origin of the receptors is a man younger than 35 in good health and CMV-seronegative.

About this clone: Germline is not matched at one junction end, which may reflect a read error. V gene TRBV4-2 combines with J gene TRBJ1-2; weak D call: TRBD1 (5 bases). This CDR3 region has 16 residues. Germline assignment: CDR1 LGHNA and CDR2 YNFKEQ. The CDR3 reads CVSSLTGGTEGYGYTF. For the CDR3, the DNA is TGTGTCAGCAGCCTAACAGGTGGAACGGAAGGCTATGGCTACACCTTC.

The table lists this clone with a count of one. The V gene is TRBV7-9, the J gene TRBJ1-1, with 10 bases that match TRBD1. Germline V gene sequence: CDR1 SEHNR, CDR2 FQNEAQ (reference sequence). The CDR3 length is 14 residues. The junction had 7 bases not matched to a gene; V was cut back by 5 bases and J by 7 bases. CDR3 residues: CASSGGQGQFEAFF. The DNA for the CDR3 is TGTGCCAGCAGCGGGGGACAGGGGCAGTTTGAAGCTTTCTTT. Full variable domain (remainder filled in from reference TRBV7-9 and TRBJ1-1): DTGVSQNPRHKITKRGQNVTFRCDPISEHNRLYWYRQTLGQGPEFLTYFQNEAQLEKSRLLSDRFSAERPKGSFSTLEIQRTEQGDSAMYLCASSGGQGQFEAFFGQGTRLTVV.

The table lists this clone with a few counts. V gene TRBV11-3 combines with J gene TRBJ2-5; 11 nucleotides match TRBD1. The V gene end was trimmed by 3 bases and the J gene end by 4 bases; junction bases not matched to a gene: 4. This CDR3 contains 15 residues. Looked up from germline, CDR1 is SGHNT and CDR2 is YENEEA. The CDR3: CASSFGTGGRETQYF. The CDR3 bases are TGTGCCAGCAGCTTCGGGACAGGGGGACGAGAGACCCAGTACTTC.

This chain links TRBV7-9 with TRBJ2-3; D not certain. The V and J ends lost 0 bases and 4 bases respectively, with 11 bases between them. Looked up from germline, CDR1 is SEHNR and CDR2 is FQNEAQ (reference sequence). The CDR3 sequence is 15 residues long. The CDR3: CASSLALGLADTQYF. The DNA of the CDR3 is TGTGCCAGCAGCTTAGCACTGGGCCTCGCAGATACGCAGTATTTT.

This clone was recorded only once. The chain joins TRBV2 to TRBJ1-4; D is ambiguous. From germline, CDR1 is SNHLY and CDR2 FYNNEI. The CDR3 spans 16 residues. Trimming cost V 6 bases and J 6 bases, with 20 bases left between them. For the CDR3, the DNA is TGTGCCAGCAGCCCACGCGGGGAGGGAGCATATGAAAAACTGTTTTTT. It encodes CASSPRGEGAYEKLFF. The full variable domain, its missing parts supplied by reference TRBV2 and TRBJ1-4, is EPEVTQTPSHQVTQMGQEVILRCVPISNHLYFYWYRQILGQKVEFLVSFYNNEISEKSEIFDDQFSVERPDGSNFTLKIRSTKLEDSAMYFCASSPRGEGAYEKLFFGSGTQLSVL.

The chain combines TRBV9 with TRBJ2-1; 12 bases agree with TRBD2. CDR1 and CDR2 from the germline V gene are SGDLS and YYNGEE. The CDR3 covers 18 residues. V was pared by 2 bases and J by 5 bases, with 11 bases of the junction left unmatched. The CDR3 region has the DNA TGTGCCAGCAGCGTCCTAGCGGGGGGGCAGTATACTGACAATGAGCAGTTCTTC. Translation gives CASSVLAGGQYTDNEQFF. Based on the CDR3 plus reference TRBV9 and TRBJ2-1, the full variable domain is DSGVTQTPKHLITATGQRVTLRCSPRSGDLSVYWYQQSLDQGLQFLIQYYNGEERAKGNILERFSAQQFPDLHSELNLSSLELGDSALYFCASSVLAGGQYTDNEQFFGPGTRLTVL.

This clone has more than one count but fewer than ten. At one end, the junction sequence differs from germline, possibly due to a read error. Additional DNA sequences in this sample encode the identical CDR3. V is TRBV5-1 and J is TRBJ1-6; no reliable D call. This CDR3 has 15 amino acids. From germline, CDR1 is SGHRS and CDR2 YFSETQ. The CDR3 region is CASSLDNRANSPLHF. Here the CDR3 DNA reads TGCGCCAGCAGCTTGGATAACAGAGCCAATTCCCCCCTCCACTTT. The whole variable domain, filled in from reference TRBV5-1 and TRBJ1-6, reads KAGVTQTPRYLIKTRGQQVTLSCSPISGHRSVSWYQQTPGQGLQFLFEYFSETQRNKGNFPGRFSGRQFSNSRSEMNVSTLELGDSALYLCASSLDNRANSPLHFGNGTRLTVT.

The count of this clone is one. The chain employs TRBV2 and TRBJ1-2, with D possibly matching TRBD1 (6 bases). The V gene's germline CDR1 is SNHLY and CDR2 FYNNEI. The CDR3 runs 12 residues. V dropped 6 bases and J dropped 4 bases, with 9 bases sitting between them. Here the CDR3 reads CASRRDIYGYTF. In DNA, the CDR3 is TGTGCCAGCAGGAGGGACATCTATGGCTACACCTTC.

This clone was found a few times. The CDR3: CASGTSGSGTDTQYF. The DNA of the CDR3 is TGTGCCAGCGGGACTAGCGGGTCGGGCACAGATACGCAGTATTTT. The rearrangement joins TRBV6-4 to TRBJ2-3; TRBD2 matches 12 bases. Germline loops: CDR1 MRHNA, CDR2 SNTAGT. The CDR3 length is 15 residues. J was trimmed by 1 base and V by 8 bases; bases with no gene match: 4.

This chain links TRBV28 with TRBJ1-5; D is unresolved. V was trimmed by 6 bases and J by 9 bases, leaving 18 bases between them. The germline CDR1 and CDR2 sequences are MDHEN and SYDVKM. The CDR3 contains 14 residues. The CDR3 nucleotides are TGTGCCAGCAGCCTCTTGAAGGGAGAACCGCCCCAGCATTTT. It translates to CASSLLKGEPPQHF.

This clone appeared a few times. The chain has TRBV14 and TRBJ1-2; unclear D gene. V lost 0 bases, J lost 6 bases, and 11 bases lay in between. In germline, CDR1 is SGHDN, CDR2 FVKESK. The CDR3 extends over 14 amino acids. The DNA of the CDR3 is TGTGCCAGCAGCCAAGAAGGGCGCGGGGATGGCTACACCTTC. Its protein is CASSQEGRGDGYTF.

In DNA form, the CDR3 reads TGCAGCGTTGAGGGGCTAGCGGGAGGGCTACGACTCCTGTACTTC. This encodes CSVEGLAGGLRLLYF. The V call is TRBV29-1, the J call TRBJ2-5; 12 bases fit TRBD2. Germline lookup yields CDR1 SQVTM and CDR2 ANQGSEA. This CDR3 comprises 15 residues. Trimming at V came to 3 bases and at J to 13 bases, leaving 15 bases not matched to a gene.

The chain recombines TRBV7-9 with TRBJ2-3; TRBD2 aligns across 12 bases. Germline lookup yields CDR1 SEHNR and CDR2 FQNEAQ (reference sequence). After removal of 5 bases from V and 7 bases from J, the junction contained 10 bases not matched to a gene. The CDR3 loop spans 16 amino acids. The CDR3 sequence is CASSPWTSGEGNTQYF. DNA of the CDR3: TGTGCCAGCAGCCCATGGACTAGCGGGGAAGGAAATACGCAGTATTTT.

V usage is TRBV6-5 and J usage is TRBJ1-1; a possible D gene is TRBD1 (5 bases). The V end was cut by 8 bases, the J end by 5 bases, with 15 bases between. This CDR3 is 13 amino acids long. Germline CDR1 reads MNHEY; CDR2 reads SVGAGI. The CDR3: CASGRLGGTEAFF. The CDR3 coding sequence is TGTGCCAGCGGAAGACTGGGGGGGACTGAAGCTTTCTTT.

This clone was picked up one time. The genes are TRBV10-1 and TRBJ1-6; TRBD1 aligns across 7 bases. Germline V gives CDR1 WNHNN, CDR2 SYGVQD (reference sequence). The CDR3 spans 13 residues. The J segment lost 7 bases and the V segment lost 5 bases, leaving 2 bases of the junction unmatched. The DNA of the CDR3 is TGCGCCAGCAGTCGAGGGGGCAATTCACCCCTCCACTTT. Translated, it gives CASSRGGNSPLHF.

This chain uses TRBV7-9 with TRBJ2-7, with D perhaps matching TRBD1 (6 bases). Trimming removed 2 bases at V and 2 bases at J, with 10 bases between. The CDR3 runs to 14 residues. In germline, CDR1 is SEHNR, CDR2 FQNEAQ (reference sequence). As DNA, the CDR3 is TGTGCCAGCAGCTTACCTGGACAGACCTACGAGCAGTACTTC. Its protein is CASSLPGQTYEQYF.

The genes are TRBV9 and TRBJ2-1; 11 nucleotides line up with TRBD1. V lost 3 bases to trimming and J lost 8 bases; unmatched junction nucleotides: 7. Germline V lookup: CDR1 SGDLS, CDR2 YYNGEE. The CDR3 has 15 amino acids. CDR3 coding DNA: TGTGCCAGCAGCGGCGGGACAGGGGGACTCTATGAGCAGTTCTTC. Encoded protein: CASSGGTGGLYEQFF.

In DNA, the CDR3 is TGTGCCAGCAGCTTGTCAGGGGAAGCTTTCTTT. It is translated as CASSLSGEAFF. The V and J genes are TRBV11-3 and TRBJ1-1; the D gene is possibly TRBD1 (5 bases). The CDR3 consists of 11 residues. Per germline, CDR1 SGHNT and CDR2 YENEEA. With 3 bases removed from V and 8 bases from J, the gap between germline ends came to 7 bases. The whole variable domain, filled in from reference TRBV11-3 and TRBJ1-1, reads EAGVVQSPRYKIIEKKQPVAFWCNPISGHNTLYWYLQNLGQGPELLIRYENEEAVDDSQLPKDRFSAERLKGVDSTLKIQPAELGDSAVYLCASSLSGEAFFGQGTRLTVV.

The chain joins TRBV2 to TRBJ2-2; TRBD2 matches at 13 bases. V dropped 0 bases and J dropped 3; count of bases not matched to a gene: 1. The CDR3 is made up of 17 amino acids. Germline CDR1 reads SNHLY; CDR2 reads FYNNEI. The CDR3 spells CASSEAGTSGDTGELFF. For the CDR3, the DNA is TGTGCCAGCAGTGAAGCTGGGACTAGCGGGGACACCGGGGAGCTGTTTTTT.

The chain joins TRBV6-1 to TRBJ2-5; perhaps TRBD2 as D (5 bases). The J call may not be correct, given that the DNA end is closer to TRBJ2-7. The length of the CDR3 is 14 residues. Germline CDR1 is MNHNS and CDR2 is SASEGT. DNA of the CDR3: TGTGCCAGCAGTGAAGCGGGAGCTTTCTACGAGCAGTACTTC. The encoded protein is CASSEAGAFYEQYF.

This clone has only one observation. V is TRBV18 and J is TRBJ2-3; TRBD1 agrees at 7 bases. The V segment lost 3 bases and the J segment 3 bases; nucleotides outside the gene matches: 3. The CDR3 consists of 14 residues. The germline CDR1 and CDR2 sequences are KGHSH and LQKENI. CDR3 in DNA: TGTGCCAGCTCACCCGGCAGGGGGACAGATACGCAGTATTTT. Translated, it gives CASSPGRGTDTQYF. The variable domain in full, with the rest retrieved from reference TRBV18 and TRBJ2-3, is NAGVMQNPRHLVRRRGQEARLRCSPMKGHSHVYWYRQLPEEGLKFMVYLQKENIIDESGMPKERFSAEFPKEGPSILRIQQVVRGDSAAYFCASSPGRGTDTQYFGPGTRLTVL.

V gene TRBV5-1 combines with J gene TRBJ2-2, with D possibly being TRBD2 (5 bases). From germline, CDR1 is SGHRS and CDR2 YFSETQ. Trimming pared 0 bases from V and 5 bases from J, leaving 11 bases between. This CDR3 spans 15 amino acids. CDR3 DNA: TGCGCCAGCAGCTTGGGAGGACTTAGGACCGGGGAGCTGTTTTTT. Translating it yields CASSLGGLRTGELFF.

The chain recombines TRBV5-8 with TRBJ2-2, with D uncertain. This CDR3 comprises 12 residues. Germline V gene data show CDR1 as SGHTS and CDR2 as YDEGEE. Trimming left V 3 bases short and J 6 bases short, with 6 bases between. CDR3 residues: CASSSPSGELFF. The CDR3 DNA sequence: TGTGCCAGCAGCTCCCCCTCCGGGGAGCTGTTTTTT.

This clone was recorded once. The chain employs TRBV9 and TRBJ2-5; 8 bases map to TRBD2. Per germline, CDR1 SGDLS and CDR2 YYNGEE. Trimming took 4 bases from V and 4 from J; bases not matched to a gene: 12. This CDR3 contains 16 residues. The DNA of the CDR3 is TGTGCCAGCAGCCCAGACGGGGGGGCGCGCCCAGAGACCCAGTACTTC. Encoded protein: CASSPDGGARPETQYF.

This chain connects TRBV7-2 to TRBJ2-7; 10 nucleotides agree with TRBD2. The V gene's germline CDR1 is SGHTA and CDR2 FQGNSA. The CDR3 runs to 15 residues. V was pared by 2 bases and J by 6 bases, with 7 bases of the junction left unmatched. This CDR3 reads CASSLKTSGLSEQYF. CDR3 DNA sequence: TGTGCCAGCAGCTTAAAGACTAGCGGGCTGAGCGAGCAGTACTTC.

This clone was detected a few times. The chain couples TRBV2 to TRBJ2-7, with 7 bases fitting TRBD1. This CDR3 comprises 14 residues. V lost 6 bases, J lost 7 bases, and 12 bases stayed unmatched. The germline CDR1 and CDR2 sequences are SNHLY and FYNNEI. CDR3 sequence (DNA): TGTGCCAGCAGATTGGGACAGCTCCCGGGGGAGCAGTACTTC. This translates into CASRLGQLPGEQYF.